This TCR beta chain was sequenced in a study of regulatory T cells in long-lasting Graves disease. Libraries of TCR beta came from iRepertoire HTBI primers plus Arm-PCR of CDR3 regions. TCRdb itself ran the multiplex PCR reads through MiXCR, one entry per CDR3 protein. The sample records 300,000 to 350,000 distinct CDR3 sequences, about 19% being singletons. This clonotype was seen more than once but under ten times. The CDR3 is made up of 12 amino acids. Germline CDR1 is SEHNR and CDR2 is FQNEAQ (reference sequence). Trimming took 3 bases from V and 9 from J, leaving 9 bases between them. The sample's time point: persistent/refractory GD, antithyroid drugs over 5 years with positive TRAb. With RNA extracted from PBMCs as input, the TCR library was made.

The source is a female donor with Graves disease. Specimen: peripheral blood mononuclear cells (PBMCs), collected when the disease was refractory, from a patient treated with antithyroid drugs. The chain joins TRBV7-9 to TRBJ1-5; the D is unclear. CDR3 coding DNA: TGTGCCAGCAGCTTTGAGAAGGGGCCCCAGCATTTT. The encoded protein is CASSFEKGPQHF.